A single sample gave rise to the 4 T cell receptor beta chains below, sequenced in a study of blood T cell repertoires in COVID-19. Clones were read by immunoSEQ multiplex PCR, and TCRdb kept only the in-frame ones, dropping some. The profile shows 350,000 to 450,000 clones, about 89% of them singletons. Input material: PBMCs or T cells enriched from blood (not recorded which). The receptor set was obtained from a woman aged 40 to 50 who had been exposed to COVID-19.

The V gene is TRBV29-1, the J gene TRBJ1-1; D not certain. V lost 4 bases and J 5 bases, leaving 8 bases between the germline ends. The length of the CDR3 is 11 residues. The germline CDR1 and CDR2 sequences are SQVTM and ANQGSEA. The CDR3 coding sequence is TGCAGCGTTGCGGCAGGAACTGAAGCTTTCTTT. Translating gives CSVAAGTEAFF.

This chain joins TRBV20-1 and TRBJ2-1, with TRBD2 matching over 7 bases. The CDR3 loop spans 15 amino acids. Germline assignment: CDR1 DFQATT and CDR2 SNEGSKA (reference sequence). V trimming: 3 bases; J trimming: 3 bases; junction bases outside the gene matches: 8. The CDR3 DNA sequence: TGCAGTGCTAGTCGGCTAGCGGACTTCTACAATGAGCAGTTCTTC. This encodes CSASRLADFYNEQFF.

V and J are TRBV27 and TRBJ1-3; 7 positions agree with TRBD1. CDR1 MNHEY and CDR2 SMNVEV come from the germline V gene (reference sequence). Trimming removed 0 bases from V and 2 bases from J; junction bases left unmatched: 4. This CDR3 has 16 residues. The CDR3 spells CASSLSGGTAGNTIYF. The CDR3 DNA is TGTGCCAGCAGTTTATCAGGGGGGACAGCTGGAAACACCATATATTTT.

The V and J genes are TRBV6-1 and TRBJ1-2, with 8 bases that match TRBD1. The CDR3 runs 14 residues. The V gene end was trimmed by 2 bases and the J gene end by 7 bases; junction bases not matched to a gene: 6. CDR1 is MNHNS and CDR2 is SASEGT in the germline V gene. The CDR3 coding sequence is TGTGCCAGCAGTGAACGCCTGGACAGGGTTGGCTACACCTTC. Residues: CASSERLDRVGYTF.